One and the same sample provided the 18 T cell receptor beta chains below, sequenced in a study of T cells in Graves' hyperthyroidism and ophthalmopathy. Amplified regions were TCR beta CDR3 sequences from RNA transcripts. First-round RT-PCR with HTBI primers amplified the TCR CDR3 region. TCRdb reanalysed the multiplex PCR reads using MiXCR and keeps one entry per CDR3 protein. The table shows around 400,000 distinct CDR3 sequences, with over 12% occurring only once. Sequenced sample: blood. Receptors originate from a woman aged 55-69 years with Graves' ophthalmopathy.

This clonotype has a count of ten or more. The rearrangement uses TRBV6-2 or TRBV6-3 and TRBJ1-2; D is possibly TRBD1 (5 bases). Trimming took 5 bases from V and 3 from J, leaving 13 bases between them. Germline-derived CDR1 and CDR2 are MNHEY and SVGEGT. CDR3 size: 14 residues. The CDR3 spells CASSRHQGDYGYTF. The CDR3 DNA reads TGTGCCAGCAGTCGACACCAGGGAGACTATGGCTACACCTTC.

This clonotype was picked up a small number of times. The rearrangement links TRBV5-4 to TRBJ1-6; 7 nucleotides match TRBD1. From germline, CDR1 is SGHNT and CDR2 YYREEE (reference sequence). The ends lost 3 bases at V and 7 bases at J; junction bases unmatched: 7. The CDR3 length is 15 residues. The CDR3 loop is CASSYQTGRNSPLHF. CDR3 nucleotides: TGTGCCAGCAGCTACCAGACAGGGCGGAATTCACCCCTCCACTTT.

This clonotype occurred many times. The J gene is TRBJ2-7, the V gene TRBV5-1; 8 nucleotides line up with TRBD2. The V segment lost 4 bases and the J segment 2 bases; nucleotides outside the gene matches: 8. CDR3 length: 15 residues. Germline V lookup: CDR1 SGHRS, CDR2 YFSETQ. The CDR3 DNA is TGCGCCAGCAGCCCCCGGGGGGGAATGGCCTACGAGCAGTACTTC. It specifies CASSPRGGMAYEQYF. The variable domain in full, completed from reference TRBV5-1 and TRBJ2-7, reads KAGVTQTPRYLIKTRGQQVTLSCSPISGHRSVSWYQQTPGQGLQFLFEYFSETQRNKGNFPGRFSGRQFSNSRSEMNVSTLELGDSALYLCASSPRGGMAYEQYFGPGTRLTVT.

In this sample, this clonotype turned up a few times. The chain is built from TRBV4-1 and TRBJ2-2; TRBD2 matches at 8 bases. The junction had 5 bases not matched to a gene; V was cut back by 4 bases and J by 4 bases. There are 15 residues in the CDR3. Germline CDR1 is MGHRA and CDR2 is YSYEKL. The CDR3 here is CASSRPGTSTGELFF. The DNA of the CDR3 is TGCGCCAGCAGCCGGCCTGGGACTAGCACCGGGGAGCTGTTTTTT.

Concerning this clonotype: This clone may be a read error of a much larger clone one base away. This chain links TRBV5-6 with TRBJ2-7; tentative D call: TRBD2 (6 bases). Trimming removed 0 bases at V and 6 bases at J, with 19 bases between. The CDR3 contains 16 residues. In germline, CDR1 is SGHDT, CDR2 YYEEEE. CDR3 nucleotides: TGTGCCAGCAGCTTGGTCGGAGGGGCGCGCTCCGTCGAGCAGTACTTC. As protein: CASSLVGGARSVEQYF.

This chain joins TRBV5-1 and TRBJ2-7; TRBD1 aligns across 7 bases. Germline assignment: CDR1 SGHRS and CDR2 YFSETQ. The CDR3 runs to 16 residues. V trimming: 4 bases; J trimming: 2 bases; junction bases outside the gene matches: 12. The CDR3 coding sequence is TGCGCCAGCAGCATCGAACCGACAGGGCTAGCCTACGAGCAGTACTTC. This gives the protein CASSIEPTGLAYEQYF.

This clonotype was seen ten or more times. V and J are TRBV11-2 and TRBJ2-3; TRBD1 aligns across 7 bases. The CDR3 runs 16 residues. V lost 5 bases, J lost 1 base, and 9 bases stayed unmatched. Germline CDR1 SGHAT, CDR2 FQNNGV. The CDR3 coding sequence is TGTGCCAGCAGCACAACACAGGGGACGGGCACAGATACGCAGTATTTT. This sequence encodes CASSTTQGTGTDTQYF.

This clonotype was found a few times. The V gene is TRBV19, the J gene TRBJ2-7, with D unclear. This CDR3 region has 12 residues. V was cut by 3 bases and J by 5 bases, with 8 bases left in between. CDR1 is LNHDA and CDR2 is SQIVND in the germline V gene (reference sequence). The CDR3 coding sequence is TGTGCCAGTAGTATCCCAGGCAACGAGCAGTACTTC. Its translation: CASSIPGNEQYF. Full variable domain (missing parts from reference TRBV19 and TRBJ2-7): DGGITQSPKYLFRKEGQNVTLSCEQNLNHDAMYWYRQDPGQGLRLIYYSQIVNDFQKGDIAEGYSVSREKKESFPLTVTSAQKNPTAFYLCASSIPGNEQYFGPGTRLTVT.

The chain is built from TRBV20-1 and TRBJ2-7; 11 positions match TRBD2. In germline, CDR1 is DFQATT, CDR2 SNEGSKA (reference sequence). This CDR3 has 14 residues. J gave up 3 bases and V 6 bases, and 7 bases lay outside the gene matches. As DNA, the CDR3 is TGCAGTGCCCAGCCGGGACTAGCGGACTACGAGCAGTACTTC. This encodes CSAQPGLADYEQYF.

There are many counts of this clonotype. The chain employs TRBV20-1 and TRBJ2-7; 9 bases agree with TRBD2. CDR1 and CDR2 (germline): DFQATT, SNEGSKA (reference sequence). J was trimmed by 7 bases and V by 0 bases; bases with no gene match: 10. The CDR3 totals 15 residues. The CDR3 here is CSARDSISGRYEQYF. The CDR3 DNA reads TGCAGTGCTAGAGATTCGATAAGCGGGAGGTATGAGCAGTACTTC.

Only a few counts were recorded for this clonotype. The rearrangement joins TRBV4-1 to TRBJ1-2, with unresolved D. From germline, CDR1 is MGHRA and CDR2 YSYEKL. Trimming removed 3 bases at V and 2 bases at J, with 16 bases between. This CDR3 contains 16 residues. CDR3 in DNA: TGCGCCAGCAGCCAGGTTTCCTTCGACAAGAACTATGGCTACACCTTC. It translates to CASSQVSFDKNYGYTF.

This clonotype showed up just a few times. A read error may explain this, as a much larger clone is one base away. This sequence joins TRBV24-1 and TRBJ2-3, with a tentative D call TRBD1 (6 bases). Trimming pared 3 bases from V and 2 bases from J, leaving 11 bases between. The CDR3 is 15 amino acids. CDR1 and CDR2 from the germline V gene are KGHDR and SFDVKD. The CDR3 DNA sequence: TGTGCCACCAGTGATCCCGGGGACACCACAGATACGCAGTATTTT. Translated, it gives CATSDPGDTTDTQYF.

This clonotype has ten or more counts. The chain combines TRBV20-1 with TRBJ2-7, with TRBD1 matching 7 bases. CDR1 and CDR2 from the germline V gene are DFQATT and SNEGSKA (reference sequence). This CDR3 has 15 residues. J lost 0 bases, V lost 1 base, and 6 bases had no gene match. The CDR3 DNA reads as TGCAGTGCTAGAGGTACGGACAGGACCTCCTACGAGCAGTACTTC. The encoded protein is CSARGTDRTSYEQYF.

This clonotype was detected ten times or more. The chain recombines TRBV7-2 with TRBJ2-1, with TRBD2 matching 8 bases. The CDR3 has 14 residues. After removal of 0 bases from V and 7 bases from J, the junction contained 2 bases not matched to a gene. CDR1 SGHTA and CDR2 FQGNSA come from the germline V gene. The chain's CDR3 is CASSLARGVNEQFF. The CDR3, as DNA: TGTGCCAGCAGCTTAGCGCGGGGGGTGAATGAGCAGTTCTTC.

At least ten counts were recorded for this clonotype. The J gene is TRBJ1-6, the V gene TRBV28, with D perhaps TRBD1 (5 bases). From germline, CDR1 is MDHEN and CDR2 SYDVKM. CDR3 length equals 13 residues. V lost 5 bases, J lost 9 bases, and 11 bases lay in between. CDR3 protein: CASSPRDGSPLHF. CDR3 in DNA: TGTGCCAGCAGTCCCAGGGACGGTTCACCCCTCCACTTT.

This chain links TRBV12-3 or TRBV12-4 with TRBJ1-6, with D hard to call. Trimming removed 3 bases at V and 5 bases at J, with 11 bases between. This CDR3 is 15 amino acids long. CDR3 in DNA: TGTGCCAGCAGTTTGTCCGGGGTTCATAATTCACCCCTCCACTTT. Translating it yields CASSLSGVHNSPLHF.

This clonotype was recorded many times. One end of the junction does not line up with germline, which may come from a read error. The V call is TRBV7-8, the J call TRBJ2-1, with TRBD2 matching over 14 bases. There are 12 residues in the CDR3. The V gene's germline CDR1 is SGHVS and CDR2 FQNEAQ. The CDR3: CASSRGLAGGVF. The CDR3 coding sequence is TGTGCCAGCAGCCGCGGACTAGCGGGAGGCGTCTTC.

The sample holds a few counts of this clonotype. The CDR3 nucleotides read TGTGCCAGCAGCTCTCAGGACACCGGGGAGCTGTTTTTT. Translation: CASSSQDTGELFF. The chain links TRBV28 to TRBJ2-2; D gene unclear. The CDR3 runs 13 residues. Germline V CDR1 and CDR2: MDHEN, SYDVKM. Trimming stripped 6 bases from V and 3 bases from J, with 8 bases between.